This TCR beta chain stems from a study of shared clonotypes between healthy human individuals. Study background: The people who gave samples were two women and three men aged 18 to 49. Study results and limitations: Among donors, sharing of clonotypes was expected to be affected by sequencing depth. On the whole, naive subsets had larger estimated richness than memory subsets had.

From germline, CDR1 is MNHEY and CDR2 SMNVEV (reference sequence). This CDR3 region has 17 residues. V was cut by 0 bases and J by 8 bases, with 20 bases left in between. Terminally differentiated effector memory CD45RA+ cells were excluded by CCR7 positive selection of CD45RO-negative cells. The authors' processing: ImmunoSEQ yielded junction-only sequences lacking quality scores, so filtering differed. Profiling relied on immunoSEQ multiplex PCR, and the TCRdb table lists in-frame clones only, not all of them. Clonal size and the V and J genes are those of that table, whereas D and trimming came from the DNA. The data show hundreds of thousands of clones, over 95% seen once. Points on this clone: Its antigen is as yet unknown.

Sequencing used naive CD8+ T cells sorted from blood. The chain links TRBV27 to TRBJ2-1, with a tentative D call TRBD2 (5 bases). The sequence was collected from a young woman in good health. This CDR3 is CASSLSEWLGSGHEQFF. CDR3 nucleotide sequence: TGTGCCAGCAGTTTATCGGAATGGCTAGGGAGTGGTCATGAGCAGTTCTTC.